This T cell receptor beta chain was documented in a study of Graves' ophthalmopathy and Graves' hyperthyroidism. Study-wide points: Prediction of ophthalmopathy progression reached over 65% sensitivity and approximately 75% specificity. Blood also contained most of the expanded thyroid clonotypes above 0.001 frequency.

There are many counts of this clonotype. No antigen is known for it. The CDR3 runs to 15 residues. Trimming removed 5 bases from V and 3 bases from J, with 16 bases in between. CDR1 and CDR2 from the germline V gene are LNHDA and SQIVND (reference sequence). RNA transcripts yielded amplified TCR beta CDR3 regions. The workflow started with a first-round RT-PCR run with HTBI primers and then moved on to a second-round multiplex PCR. TCRdb redid the calling of the multiplex PCR reads with MiXCR, one entry per CDR3 protein. The top ten clones hold more than 5.5% of a sample with 620,000 or so distinct CDR3 sequences, approximately 22% of them seen once.

V is TRBV19 and J is TRBJ1-2; perhaps TRBD1 as D (5 bases). The sample was peripheral blood. The receptor was isolated from a woman younger than 35 with stable Graves' hyperthyroidism. Some clones in this sample may be carry-over from other donors' samples. As DNA, the CDR3 is TGTGCCAGTAGTTCGCGACAGACCATCTACTATGGCTACACCTTC. It yields the protein CASSSRQTIYYGYTF.